This T cell receptor beta chain was identified in a study of blood T cell repertoires in COVID-19 (dated by TCRdb to 2018 to 2021). Concerning the study at large: Samples from collaborators originated in the United States, Italy and Spain and spanned both the acute and convalescent phases of COVID-19. The prospective study material was composed of cDNA or gDNA derived from T cells, B-cell-depleted T cells, or PBMCs. Deeply sampled blood TCRbeta repertoires from subjects exposed to, actively infected with, or recovered from COVID-19 were included in the dataset. A freely available public database, intended as a resource for researchers studying the immune response to SARS-CoV-2, is where the repertoires were released. The samples were drawn from the first 160 participants of the ongoing ImmuneRACE study and from over a thousand subjects provided by 6 global collaborators. Nearly every sample came with metadata listing a de-identified subject ID, COVID-19 status, age in years and sex. Where HLA class I and class II types were available, the types were taken from metadata supplied by the sample provider, not from assay-based typing. Study-wide conclusions, independent of this receptor: Clinical and demographic metadata were provided uncurated, with the amount varying by source and participant.

The immunoSEQ Assay, a bias-controlled multiplex PCR, was used to amplify TCRbeta CDR3 regions from genomic DNA. The authors' pipeline ran thus. Within the assay, amplification of reference gene primers was used to estimate how many nucleated cells each sample contained. To quantify the absolute abundance of each unique TCRbeta CDR3 rearrangement, sequence reads were collapsed and filtered. For each sample, productive Simpson clonality was calculated as the square root of Simpson's diversity index over productive rearrangements. Sourced from immuneACCESS, this table was stored by TCRdb with only in-frame sequences that have V and J called. A share of the clones is absent; for the studies checked, an unresolved V gene accounts for under half, and the remainder has no known explanation. The V and J calls and the clone size are those of that table, but D and trimming were determined from the DNA. The sample yields 200,000 to 300,000 clones; under 85% were counted once. The ten largest clonotypes hold approximately 5.7% of the sample.

Trimming accounts for 3 bases at V and 7 bases at J, while the number of junction bases matched to no gene is 19. Counted from cysteine to phenylalanine, this CDR3 has 19 amino acids. Only the CDR3 DNA is retained, 57 bases long and in frame from the first base. The CDR1 and CDR2 encoded by the germline V gene (reference sequence) are LNHDA and SQIVND. Whole blood was collected in K2EDTA tubes by collaborating institutions according to the institutions' own protocols. For TCRbeta analysis, collaborators shipped samples as frozen whole blood, isolated PBMCs, or DNA extracted from either of those sample types. In regard to this clone: No cognate antigen has been identified for it. Base qualities are not recorded, but no much larger clone differs from it by a single base.

The chain employs TRBV19 and TRBJ2-2; the central 8 bases match TRBD1. Sequenced material: peripheral blood. The TCR was taken from a human donor in a cohort sampled during active COVID-19. In nucleotides, the sequence is TGTGCCAGTAGTATCTCCGGGGCTCTCCAGGGGGCCAAACACGGGGAGCTGTTTTTT. The encoded protein is CASSISGALQGAKHGELFF. Extended through the reference TRBV19 and TRBJ2-2 proteins, this CDR3 yields the full variable domain: DGGITQSPKYLFRKEGQNVTLSCEQNLNHDAMYWYRQDPGQGLRLIYYSQIVNDFQKGDIAEGYSVSREKKESFPLTVTSAQKNPTAFYLCASSISGALQGAKHGELFFGEGSRLTVL.